This T cell receptor (beta chain) was recorded in a study of blood T cell repertoires in COVID-19. As for the study in general: Samples of COVID-19 (acute and convalescent) were obtained from the United States, Italy and Spain.

TCRdb's copy holds only in-frame clones and misses some; the assay was immunoSEQ multiplex PCR. The table records 350,000 to 450,000 clones, approximately 90% of them present only once. Germline CDR1 and CDR2: GTSNPN and SVGIG (reference sequence). The V segment lost 0 bases and the J segment 11 bases; nucleotides outside the gene matches: 13. The CDR3 is 16 amino acids. This study enrolled people aged about 18 to 100 from around 26 US geographic areas. Donors were grouped by their self-reported clinical history. Before they entered the study, exposed participants had met a COVID-19 case within 2 weeks.

The sequenced material came from PBMCs or T cells enriched from blood (not recorded which). The rearrangement uses TRBV30 and TRBJ1-5; 10 bases line up with TRBD1. This clonotype originated in a woman aged 40 to 50 who had been exposed to COVID-19. Written as DNA, the CDR3 is TGTGCCTGGAGTGTACCCTGGGGACAGGGGAGAATGGCCCAGCATTTT. This codes for CAWSVPWGQGRMAQHF.